Each of the 31 T cell receptor beta chains below was sequenced from the same sample in a study of T cells after yellow fever vaccination. TCRdb re-analysed the 5' RACE reads in MiXCR, keeping a single row per CDR3 protein. The sample lists about 210,000 distinct CDR3 sequences, less than 7.5% occurring once. The source material was CD4+ T cells sorted from PBMCs, sampled on the day of the yellow fever booster vaccination. These receptors all stem from a man aged 30-40 years who received the YFV17D yellow fever vaccine.

This clonotype was counted between two and nine times. CDR3 region: CASSLGGRDTYNEQFF. The CDR3, as DNA: TGTGCCAGCAGCTTGGGAGGGAGGGATACTTACAATGAGCAGTTCTTC. This chain uses TRBV5-4 with TRBJ2-1, with 7 bases lining up with TRBD2. The CDR3 consists of 16 residues. V trimming: 0 bases; J trimming: 4 bases; junction bases outside the gene matches: 7. Germline CDR1 SGHNT, CDR2 YYREEE (reference sequence).

The chain is built from TRBV28 and TRBJ2-5, with TRBD1 matching over 9 bases. This CDR3 is 14 amino acids long. From germline, CDR1 is MDHEN and CDR2 SYDVKM. Trimming took 6 bases from V and 5 from J; bases not matched to a gene: 7. The CDR3 DNA sequence: TGTGCCAGCAGCCTCACAGGGGGCTGGGAGACCCAGTACTTC. Encoded protein: CASSLTGGWETQYF.

This clonotype was recorded at least ten times. The rearrangement joins TRBV20-1 to TRBJ1-1; weak D call: TRBD1 (5 bases). CDR3 size: 13 residues. V was cut by 0 bases and J by 7 bases, with 12 bases left in between. The germline CDR1 and CDR2 sequences are DFQATT and SNEGSKA (reference sequence). The CDR3 sequence: CSARDEQVGEAFF. For the CDR3, the DNA is TGCAGTGCTAGAGATGAACAGGTCGGTGAAGCTTTCTTT.

This clonotype has a handful of counts. The chain recombines TRBV20-1 with TRBJ2-7; TRBD2 aligns across 7 bases. The CDR3 loop spans 15 amino acids. Germline CDR1 reads DFQATT; CDR2 reads SNEGSKA (reference sequence). V gave up 4 bases and J gave up 3 bases; unmatched junction bases: 12. CDR3 protein: CSAMSWAGVSYEQYF. DNA for the CDR3: TGCAGTGCTATGTCATGGGCGGGAGTCAGCTACGAGCAGTACTTC.

The chain employs TRBV6-1 and TRBJ2-6; D possibly uses TRBD1 or TRBD2 (5 bases each). Germline V gene lookup returns CDR1 MNHNS and CDR2 SASEGT. This CDR3 spans 16 amino acids. Trimming removed 7 bases from V and 0 bases from J, with 13 bases in between. CDR3 nucleotide sequence: TGTGCCAGCACAGGGACCATATTCTCTGGGGCCAACGTCCTGACTTTC. Amino acids: CASTGTIFSGANVLTF.

In this sample, this clonotype turned up many times. The J gene is TRBJ2-7, the V gene TRBV29-1, with TRBD1 as a possible D gene (5 bases). The CDR3 is made up of 12 amino acids. With 7 bases removed from V and 3 bases from J, the gap between germline ends came to 13 bases. Germline values: CDR1 SQVTM, CDR2 ANQGSEA. The CDR3 sequence: CSAWGRDYEQYF. CDR3 nucleotides: TGCAGCGCCTGGGGCCGAGACTACGAGCAGTACTTC.

The chain has TRBV4-3 and TRBJ2-3, with 7 bases matching TRBD2. Germline CDR1 reads LGHNA; CDR2 reads YSLEER. The V segment lost 1 base and the J segment 1 base; nucleotides outside the gene matches: 5. There are 16 residues in the CDR3. CDR3 in amino acids: CASSQGASGRTDTQYF. Here the CDR3 DNA reads TGCGCCAGCAGCCAAGGGGCTAGCGGCCGCACAGATACGCAGTATTTT.

This chain uses TRBV19 with TRBJ2-7, with TRBD1 matching over 8 bases. Germline CDR1 and CDR2: LNHDA and SQIVND (reference sequence). V lost 8 bases to trimming and J lost 7 bases; unmatched junction nucleotides: 4. The CDR3 runs to 11 residues. The CDR3 DNA follows: TGTGCCAGTGGACGGACAGGGGAGCAGTACTTC. Its protein is CASGRTGEQYF. Filled out from reference TRBV19 and TRBJ2-7, the complete variable domain reads DGGITQSPKYLFRKEGQNVTLSCEQNLNHDAMYWYRQDPGQGLRLIYYSQIVNDFQKGDIAEGYSVSREKKESFPLTVTSAQKNPTAFYLCASGRTGEQYFGPGTRLTVT.

This clonotype was detected only a few times. The V gene is TRBV5-5, the J gene TRBJ2-7; D gene uncertain. V lost 4 bases and J 0 bases, leaving 14 bases between the germline ends. CDR1 is SGHKS and CDR2 is YYEKEE in the germline V gene (reference sequence). The CDR3 has 15 amino acids. The chain's CDR3 is CASSRETMSSYEQYF. CDR3 DNA: TGTGCCAGCAGCCGTGAAACTATGAGCTCCTACGAGCAGTACTTC.

This clonotype was seen only a few times. The chain has TRBV20-1 and TRBJ2-5, with a tentative D call TRBD2 (5 bases). Trimming stripped 0 bases from V and 2 bases from J, with 10 bases between. Per the germline V gene, CDR1 is DFQATT and CDR2 is SNEGSKA (reference sequence). The CDR3 totals 14 residues. This CDR3 reads CSAREPGGQETQYF. The CDR3, as DNA: TGCAGTGCTAGAGAGCCGGGCGGGCAAGAGACCCAGTACTTC.

This clonotype was seen only a few times. The rearrangement uses TRBV6-2 or TRBV6-3 and TRBJ2-7; 9 bases are a match to TRBD2. J gave up 5 bases and V 0 bases, and 11 bases lay outside the gene matches. Germline V CDR1 and CDR2: MNHEY, SVGEGT. This CDR3 is built from 17 residues. In nucleotides, the CDR3 is TGTGCCAGCAGTTACTCGACGGCGGGAGGGCCGATGCACGAGCAGTACTTC. Encoded protein: CASSYSTAGGPMHEQYF.

The sample holds many counts of this clonotype. The genes are TRBV29-1 and TRBJ2-5; D possibly corresponds to TRBD2 (6 bases). Germline V lookup: CDR1 SQVTM, CDR2 ANQGSEA. The CDR3 totals 11 residues. Trimming left V 4 bases short and J 3 bases short, with 6 bases between. CDR3 amino acids: CSVGGEETQYF. In nucleotides, the CDR3 is TGCAGCGTTGGGGGGGAAGAGACCCAGTACTTC.

Only a few counts were recorded for this clonotype. The chain links TRBV27 to TRBJ1-5, with D unresolved. The V end lost 9 bases, the J end lost 9 bases, and 15 bases lay between the germline ends. Per germline, CDR1 MNHEY and CDR2 SMNVEV (reference sequence). The CDR3 is 12 amino acids. This CDR3 is CASGRPLGPQHF. Here the CDR3 DNA reads TGTGCCAGTGGACGGCCTTTGGGGCCCCAGCATTTT.

In this sample, this clonotype turned up many times. This chain's CDR3 is CASSLDGGPQYF. The CDR3 DNA reads TGTGCCAGCAGCTTAGATGGCGGGCCACAGTACTTC. V and J are TRBV7-8 and TRBJ2-4; the D gene is possibly TRBD2 (5 bases). This CDR3 has 12 amino acids. The V gene's germline CDR1 is SGHVS and CDR2 FQNEAQ. The V end was cut by 1 base, the J end by 13 bases, with 11 bases between.

V usage is TRBV5-8 and J usage is TRBJ2-5; a weak D match, TRBD2 (5 bases). The CDR3 is made up of 12 amino acids. From germline, CDR1 is SGHTS and CDR2 YDEGEE. V gave up 3 bases and J gave up 5 bases, with 8 bases separating them. CDR3 coding DNA: TGTGCCAGCAGCTCGGGGTTTGAGACCCAGTACTTC. Protein sequence: CASSSGFETQYF. Combining the CDR3 with reference TRBV5-8 and TRBJ2-5 gives the whole variable domain EAGVTQSPTHLIKTRGQQATLRCSPISGHTSVYWYQQALGLGLQFLLWYDEGEERNRGNFPPRFSGRQFPNYSSELNVNALELEDSALYLCASSSGFETQYFGPGTRLLVL.

V gene TRBV9 combines with J gene TRBJ1-4; 7 bases fit TRBD1. The trim removed 3 bases at V and 7 bases at J, leaving 12 bases unmatched. Germline CDR1 is SGDLS and CDR2 is YYNGEE. CDR3 length equals 16 residues. CDR3 coding DNA: TGTGCCAGCAGCGCAACTCTCGACAGGGCAGGTGAAAAACTGTTTTTT. It codes for CASSATLDRAGEKLFF.

J is TRBJ2-3 and V is TRBV20-1; either TRBD1 or TRBD2 may fit D (5 bases each). The germline CDR1 and CDR2 sequences are DFQATT and SNEGSKA (reference sequence). The CDR3 runs to 11 residues. V was shortened by 7 bases and J by 7 bases, with 12 bases between the two germline ends. The CDR3 DNA reads as TGCAGTGTTCTACAGGACTATACGCAGTATTTT. Protein product: CSVLQDYTQYF.

In its sample, this clonotype was seen many times. The chain links TRBV5-1 to TRBJ2-3; D could derive from TRBD1 or TRBD2 (5 bases each). This CDR3 is 14 amino acids long. Trimming stripped 4 bases from V and 0 bases from J, with 9 bases between. The germline V gene encodes CDR1 SGHRS and CDR2 YFSETQ. The chain's CDR3 is CASSTGASTDTQYF. The CDR3 DNA reads TGCGCCAGCAGCACCGGGGCTAGCACAGATACGCAGTATTTT.

To note about this clonotype: This may come from a read error, since a much larger clone is one base off. The CDR3 protein is CASRLEIEQFF. CDR3 coding DNA: TGCGCCAGCAGATTAGAAATTGAGCAGTTCTTC. The chain joins TRBV5-1 to TRBJ2-1; unclear D gene. Germline CDR1 SGHRS, CDR2 YFSETQ. Trimming took 5 bases from V and 9 from J, leaving 9 bases between them. The CDR3 is 11 amino acids.

This clonotype was counted only a few times. V gene TRBV20-1 combines with J gene TRBJ2-1; 10 bases map to TRBD2. The CDR3 runs 15 residues. With V trimmed by 6 bases and J by 6 bases, 11 bases remained unmatched. CDR1 is DFQATT and CDR2 is SNEGSKA in the germline V gene (reference sequence). CDR3 nucleotides: TGCAGTGCAAGTTCTAGCGGGAGCATAGGCAATGAGCAGTTCTTC. This encodes CSASSSGSIGNEQFF.

The chain links TRBV28 to TRBJ2-2, with 10 bases that match TRBD2. Germline lookup yields CDR1 MDHEN and CDR2 SYDVKM. Trimming removed 5 bases from V and 5 bases from J; junction bases left unmatched: 11. This CDR3 spans 17 amino acids. The CDR3 sequence: CASSPASGRSWTGELFF. The CDR3, as DNA: TGTGCCAGCAGTCCAGCTAGCGGGAGAAGTTGGACCGGGGAGCTGTTTTTT.

Only a few counts were recorded for this clonotype. The genes are TRBV6-2 or TRBV6-3 and TRBJ2-6; D is perhaps TRBD1 or TRBD2 (5 bases each). In germline, CDR1 is MNHEY, CDR2 SVGEGT. V was trimmed by 5 bases and J by 0 bases, leaving 17 bases between them. The CDR3 length is 18 residues. This CDR3 is CASSLLGGRASGANVLTF. CDR3 nucleotides: TGTGCCAGCAGTCTTCTTGGGGGAAGAGCCTCTGGGGCCAACGTCCTGACTTTC.

This clonotype occurred many times. The chain has TRBV18 and TRBJ2-5; the D is unclear. V was clipped by 1 base and J by 0 bases, with 6 bases between them. This CDR3 has 14 amino acids. CDR1 is KGHSH, CDR2 LQKENI, per germline. CDR3 sequence: CASSPLSDQETQYF. CDR3 DNA sequence: TGTGCCAGCTCACCACTTTCAGACCAAGAGACCCAGTACTTC. The full variable domain, completed using reference TRBV18 and TRBJ2-5, is NAGVMQNPRHLVRRRGQEARLRCSPMKGHSHVYWYRQLPEEGLKFMVYLQKENIIDESGMPKERFSAEFPKEGPSILRIQQVVRGDSAAYFCASSPLSDQETQYFGPGTRLLVL.

Concerning this clonotype: One end of the junction does not line up with germline, which may come from a read error. V gene TRBV7-9 combines with J gene TRBJ2-5; D remains ambiguous. CDR1 is SEHNR and CDR2 is FQNEAQ in the germline V gene (reference sequence). There are 11 residues in the CDR3. The CDR3, as DNA: TGTCCCAGCAGCTTGGTCTCCCCCCAGTACTTC. The encoded protein is CPSSLVSPQYF.

In its sample, this clonotype was seen a few times. The genes are TRBV29-1 and TRBJ2-7; 11 nucleotides agree with TRBD1. The CDR3 has 13 residues. V dropped 8 bases and J dropped 3; count of bases not matched to a gene: 6. Germline values: CDR1 SQVTM, CDR2 ANQGSEA. CDR3 sequence: CSTSGTGGYEQYF. The CDR3 DNA sequence: TGCAGCACCTCCGGGACAGGGGGCTACGAGCAGTACTTC.

This clonotype was detected ten times or more. The genes are TRBV28 and TRBJ2-2, with 8 nucleotides matching TRBD1. The germline V gene encodes CDR1 MDHEN and CDR2 SYDVKM. The CDR3 sequence is 15 residues long. The V gene end was trimmed by 6 bases and the J gene end by 6 bases; junction bases not matched to a gene: 9. The CDR3 sequence is CASSTGGQGAGELFF. Written as DNA, the CDR3 is TGTGCCAGCAGCACAGGGGGGCAGGGGGCCGGGGAGCTGTTTTTT.

This clonotype was found a few times. The rearrangement uses TRBV28 and TRBJ2-2; 15 nucleotides line up with TRBD2. Germline V gene lookup returns CDR1 MDHEN and CDR2 SYDVKM. This CDR3 is 17 amino acids long. Losses at the gene ends were 1 base for V and 9 bases for J; bases not matched to a gene: 6. The CDR3 is CASSLSGLAGGWRELFF. CDR3 nucleotide sequence: TGTGCCAGCAGTTTATCGGGACTAGCGGGAGGTTGGAGGGAGCTGTTTTTT. Combining the CDR3 with reference TRBV28 and TRBJ2-2 gives the whole variable domain DVKVTQSSRYLVKRTGEKVFLECVQDMDHENMFWYRQDPGLGLRLIYFSYDVKMKEKGDIPEGYSVSREKKERFSLILESASTNQTSMYLCASSLSGLAGGWRELFFGEGSRLTVL.

This clonotype was found many times. The gene calls are TRBV7-2 and TRBJ2-7; 7 nucleotides agree with TRBD1. J lost 2 bases, V lost 5 bases, and 3 bases had no gene match. CDR3 size: 13 residues. Per the germline V gene, CDR1 is SGHTA and CDR2 is FQGNSA. CDR3 sequence reads: CASSVGQTYEQYF. CDR3 DNA sequence: TGTGCCAGCAGCGTGGGACAGACCTACGAGCAGTACTTC.

This clonotype showed up just a few times. The chain has TRBV28 and TRBJ2-7; no reliable D call. Trimming pared 7 bases from V and 6 bases from J, leaving 10 bases between. The V gene's germline CDR1 is MDHEN and CDR2 SYDVKM. CDR3 length: 11 residues. CDR3 sequence: CASTRVAEQYF. CDR3 DNA: TGTGCCAGCACGCGAGTGGCCGAGCAGTACTTC.

The chain is built from TRBV5-1 and TRBJ2-2, with D perhaps TRBD1 (5 bases). Germline values: CDR1 SGHRS, CDR2 YFSETQ. V was clipped by 8 bases and J by 0 bases, with 11 bases between them. The CDR3 consists of 14 residues. The CDR3 sequence is CASQGDPNTGELFF. The CDR3 nucleotides read TGCGCCAGTCAGGGTGACCCGAACACCGGGGAGCTGTTTTTT.

This clonotype showed up many times. The CDR3 sequence: CASSSTDTDTQYF. DNA of the CDR3: TGTGCCAGCAGTTCAACCGACACAGATACGCAGTATTTT. V is TRBV28 and J is TRBJ2-3, with D unresolved. Deletions cut 4 bases from V and 2 bases from J, with 7 bases between. The CDR3 runs to 13 residues. Germline V CDR1 and CDR2: MDHEN, SYDVKM.